Listed below are T cell receptor beta chains from one sample, sequenced in a study of T cell repertoires in cytomegalovirus infection. TCRdb reprocessed the reads via MiXCR and lists one record per CDR3 protein. The sample includes about 340,000 distinct CDR3 sequences, 25% to 35% of them seen just once. The antigens of these receptors remain unknown. Here the sequenced sample was cultured PBMCs, taken from culture after CMV antigen stimulation. The receptors stem from a human donor in good health (CMV status not recorded). Some clones in this sample may be carry-over from other donors' samples. The conserved cysteine and the conserved F or W are not part of the CDR3 here. Fields, in order: V gene, D gene, J gene, CDR3 protein. A D gene is named only where the DNA matches it firmly.

TRBV6-1	TRBD1	TRBJ1-5	ASSGQGSGQPQH
TRBV11-1	NA	TRBJ2-2	ASSLIRTGELF
TRBV29-1	NA	TRBJ1-1	SAGQHGATEAF
TRBV12-3/TRBV12-4	NA	TRBJ1-3	ASSPGGRGNTIY
TRBV7-3	NA	TRBJ2-3	ASSYGNTDTQY
TRBV27	TRBD1	TRBJ2-7	ASSFVAGGRYEQY
TRBV7-6	TRBD2	TRBJ2-5	ASSIAGGPGIKTQY
TRBV7-8	TRBD1	TRBJ2-5	ASSLRTGVPETQY
TRBV19	TRBD2	TRBJ2-1	ASGSTGGFLSYNEQF
TRBV7-6	NA	TRBJ1-1	ASSLVSDPAAF
TRBV27	NA	TRBJ1-1	ASSLGRLGRAF
TRBV12-3/TRBV12-4	NA	TRBJ2-7	ASSLSGQPNSYEQY
TRBV2	NA	TRBJ2-7	ASSDSLAWEQY
TRBV10-3	NA	TRBJ2-3	ATQETAGAADMQY
TRBV4-1	NA	TRBJ2-1	ASSQRNAGNEQF
TRBV6-1	NA	TRBJ1-1	ASSYQERVTEAF
TRBV19	TRBD1	TRBJ1-5	ASSAGGYNQPQH
TRBV5-6	NA	TRBJ2-7	ASSLDPYREDVQDREQY
TRBV7-2	NA	TRBJ2-5	ASSARTSETQY
TRBV6-2/TRBV6-3	NA	TRBJ2-6	ASSYSLGGSGANVLT
TRBV7-2	NA	TRBJ1-4	ASSLWGPGTF
TRBV12-3/TRBV12-4	NA	TRBJ1-6	ASSFGGGPLH
TRBV5-4	TRBD2	TRBJ2-7	ASSPGGAARTYEQY
TRBV12-3/TRBV12-4	NA	TRBJ2-5	ASSFLGSKDTQY
TRBV7-6	TRBD1	TRBJ2-7	AGSLGTGQNTYEQY
TRBV27	NA	TRBJ1-2	ASSLSNTGNYGYT
TRBV12-5	TRBD2	TRBJ2-5	ASGSLLAGASGSETQY
TRBV2	NA	TRBJ2-3	ASSEAPGNTQY
TRBV7-9	TRBD2	TRBJ2-7	ASSLRDYSYEQY
TRBV7-3	NA	TRBJ2-1	ASSLVGASSYNEQF
TRBV20-1	TRBD2	TRBJ2-1	GGLAGGGGNEQF
TRBV6-5	NA	TRBJ1-3	ASGRQAGYAGNTIY
TRBV27	TRBD2	TRBJ2-7	ASKVRGGYEQY
TRBV6-1	NA	TRBJ1-5	ASTPYPRNSNQPQH
TRBV12-3/TRBV12-4	TRBD1	TRBJ1-2	ASSSQTGGYGYT
TRBV7-3	TRBD2	TRBJ2-1	ASSSIGGRANEQF
TRBV6-1	NA	TRBJ1-5	ASSEAGQPNQPQH
TRBV7-2	NA	TRBJ2-7	ASSVQTYEQY
TRBV19	TRBD2	TRBJ2-1	ASSIGTSGSDEQF
TRBV6-2/TRBV6-3	NA	TRBJ2-5	ASSAASRVETQY
TRBV7-3	TRBD2	TRBJ2-3	ASSLSRMVGGSGTDTQY
TRBV4-1	TRBD2	TRBJ2-5	ASSQALAGSIRSETQY
TRBV2	NA	TRBJ2-1	ASTAGALRRAYNEQF
TRBV10-3	TRBD2	TRBJ2-7	AITEGTSSYEQY
TRBV28	TRBD2	TRBJ2-7	ASTPGLAPYEQY
TRBV7-2	NA	TRBJ1-5	ASSLGGPASNQPQH
TRBV7-2	NA	TRBJ2-1	ASSLKGTTEGF
TRBV28	TRBD1	TRBJ1-2	ASSSLQGGKDYGYT
TRBV10-2	TRBD1	TRBJ1-1	ASTRMPGQGAGTNTEAF
TRBV7-2	NA	TRBJ2-7	ASSRSRYSYEQY
TRBV15	NA	TRBJ2-1	ATSNAKTVYNEQF
TRBV6-1	TRBD1	TRBJ1-5	ASSEWGQGGPQPQH
TRBV12-3/TRBV12-4	TRBD2	TRBJ2-1	ASSFQAGGGLNEQF
TRBV6-1	NA	TRBJ2-7	ASSDIYRVRREQY
TRBV7-9	TRBD1	TRBJ2-4	ASSLATTGGAAKNIQY
TRBV12-3/TRBV12-4	NA	TRBJ1-2	ASSSGGRVGGYT
TRBV20-1	NA	TRBJ1-1	SASLALLASEAF
TRBV7-9	NA	TRBJ2-7	ASSSTLVSEQY
TRBV25-1	NA	TRBJ2-1	ASSPQTRMAEQF